A single sample gave rise to the 13 T cell receptor beta chains below, sequenced in a study of spatial heterogeneity in lung cancer. Whole-study findings and limits: Mutation counts in tumors were tracked by counts of expanded intratumoral alpha and beta TCRs.

Their specific antigens are unknown. MiXCR was run by TCRdb on the 5' RACE reads, yielding one entry per CDR3 protein. Of 9,000 to 13,000 distinct CDR3 sequences in the sample, about an eighth are singletons; the top ten hold more than 10%. As for time point: sample taken at primary tumor resection. This specimen consisted of lung tumor tissue, obtained at surgery. Source of these receptors: a female donor with early-stage non-small cell lung cancer.

This clonotype has a handful of counts. The chain is built from TRBV14 and TRBJ2-5; D not resolved. Trimming stripped 4 bases from V and 4 bases from J, with 10 bases between. The CDR3 runs to 13 residues. Per germline, CDR1 SGHDN and CDR2 FVKESK. As DNA, the CDR3 is TGTGCCAGCAGCCTCTTACCTCGAGAGACCCAGTACTTC. Translation gives CASSLLPRETQYF.

This clonotype was seen repeatedly, ten times or more. The chain carries TRBV10-3 and TRBJ2-5; D possibly corresponds to TRBD1 (6 bases). The CDR3 runs to 18 residues. The V and J ends lost 2 bases and 5 bases respectively, with 24 bases between them. Per the germline V gene, CDR1 is ENHRY and CDR2 is SYGVKD. The CDR3 loop is CAISEPPPSTGKSETQYF. CDR3 sequence (DNA): TGTGCCATCAGTGAGCCCCCCCCGAGTACAGGGAAGTCGGAGACCCAGTACTTC.

At least ten counts were recorded for this clonotype. This sequence joins TRBV6-6 and TRBJ1-2, with TRBD1 identical over 7 bases. Germline lookup yields CDR1 MNHNY and CDR2 SVGAGI (reference sequence). Trimming at V came to 2 bases and at J to 5 bases, leaving 8 bases not matched to a gene. The CDR3 spans 15 residues. The CDR3 here is CASSYPTGTGYGYTF. For the CDR3, the DNA is TGTGCCAGCAGTTACCCGACAGGGACGGGGTATGGCTACACCTTC.

This clonotype qualifies as medium-sized. CDR3 sequence: CASSTHGSGGQETQYF. The CDR3 nucleotides are TGTGCCAGTAGTACCCACGGGTCGGGAGGGCAAGAGACCCAGTACTTC. J is TRBJ2-5 and V is TRBV19; 8 positions agree with TRBD2. Per the germline V gene, CDR1 is LNHDA and CDR2 is SQIVND (reference sequence). The J segment lost 2 bases and the V segment lost 4 bases, leaving 9 bases of the junction unmatched. The CDR3 is 16 residues long. Together with reference TRBV19 and TRBJ2-5, the CDR3 gives the full variable domain: DGGITQSPKYLFRKEGQNVTLSCEQNLNHDAMYWYRQDPGQGLRLIYYSQIVNDFQKGDIAEGYSVSREKKESFPLTVTSAQKNPTAFYLCASSTHGSGGQETQYFGPGTRLLVL.

This clonotype was recorded at least ten times. The V call is TRBV4-2, the J call TRBJ2-2, with a tentative D call TRBD2 (5 bases). Between the trimmed V and J ends, which lost 5 bases and 5 bases, there was a span of 15 bases. CDR1 and CDR2 (germline): LGHNA, YNFKEQ. The CDR3 length is 15 residues. The CDR3 DNA reads as TGTGCCAGCAGCGTCCTGGGTGGAGGAACCGGGGAGCTGTTTTTT. Amino acids: CASSVLGGGTGELFF.

The chain is built from TRBV7-8 and TRBJ2-7; 14 bases line up with TRBD2. This CDR3 is 13 amino acids long. CDR1 SGHVS and CDR2 FQNEAQ come from the germline V gene. The V and J ends lost 3 bases and 13 bases, in that order; junction bases with no gene match: 5. CDR3 amino acids: CASSLTSGRDSYF. The CDR3 DNA sequence: TGTGCCAGCAGCTTGACTAGCGGGAGGGATTCTTACTTC.

The V call is TRBV20-1, the J call TRBJ1-1, with 8 positions matching TRBD1. This CDR3 has 13 amino acids. Losses at the gene ends were 4 bases for V and 1 base for J; bases not matched to a gene: 2. CDR1 and CDR2 (germline): DFQATT, SNEGSKA (reference sequence). The CDR3 sequence: CSATGTGNTEAFF. In DNA, the CDR3 is TGCAGTGCTACCGGGACAGGGAACACTGAAGCTTTCTTT.

The V gene is TRBV11-2, the J gene TRBJ1-5, with TRBD1 matching 9 bases. The V and J ends lost 2 bases and 7 bases, in that order; junction bases with no gene match: 3. Germline V gene lookup returns CDR1 SGHAT and CDR2 FQNNGV. The CDR3 has 14 amino acids. The CDR3 region is CASSLTTGGQPQHF. For the CDR3, the DNA is TGTGCCAGCAGCTTAACCACAGGGGGCCAGCCCCAGCATTTT.

This clonotype was seen ten or more times. The V and J genes are TRBV20-1 and TRBJ2-7, with TRBD1 identical over 9 bases. The CDR3 has 14 amino acids. J lost 5 bases, V lost 4 bases, and 9 bases had no gene match. The V gene's germline CDR1 is DFQATT and CDR2 SNEGSKA (reference sequence). This CDR3 is CSAMPGQGPHEQYF. The CDR3 DNA follows: TGCAGTGCTATGCCGGGACAGGGTCCCCACGAGCAGTACTTC.

In its sample, this clonotype was seen many times. The chain combines TRBV18 with TRBJ2-7; no definite D call. This CDR3 contains 14 residues. V was shortened by 6 bases and J by 5 bases, with 17 bases between the two germline ends. The germline V gene encodes CDR1 KGHSH and CDR2 LQKENI. CDR3 sequence: CASSPRTGANEQYF. The CDR3, as DNA: TGTGCCAGCTCCCCTCGAACCGGAGCCAACGAGCAGTACTTC.

This clonotype was seen many times. CDR3 sequence reads: CASSTPGSGGYTF. The CDR3 DNA reads as TGTGCCAGCAGTACCCCGGGTTCGGGTGGCTACACCTTC. The chain couples TRBV6-2 or TRBV6-3 to TRBJ1-2; no firm D call. Germline V gives CDR1 MNHEY, CDR2 SVGEGT. The CDR3 length is 13 residues. Trimming cost V 5 bases and J 7 bases, with 14 bases left between them.

This clonotype was detected ten times or more. The chain employs TRBV20-1 and TRBJ2-7; TRBD1 or TRBD2 may be the D gene (5 bases each). From germline, CDR1 is DFQATT and CDR2 SNEGSKA (reference sequence). The CDR3 is 16 residues long. V was pared by 2 bases and J by 0 bases, with 17 bases between. The CDR3 coding sequence is TGCAGTGCTAGACCCACCTCTTGGGGGAGCTCCTACGAGCAGTACTTC. It translates to CSARPTSWGSSYEQYF.

This clonotype showed up many times. The chain is built from TRBV4-2 and TRBJ2-7; no reliable D call. Trimming pared 1 base from V and 5 bases from J, leaving 15 bases between. Looked up from germline, CDR1 is LGHNA and CDR2 is YNFKEQ. This CDR3 comprises 15 residues. The CDR3 nucleotides are TGTGCCAGCAGCCAAGGCGACCCATCGTGGGACGAGCAGTACTTC. It codes for CASSQGDPSWDEQYF.